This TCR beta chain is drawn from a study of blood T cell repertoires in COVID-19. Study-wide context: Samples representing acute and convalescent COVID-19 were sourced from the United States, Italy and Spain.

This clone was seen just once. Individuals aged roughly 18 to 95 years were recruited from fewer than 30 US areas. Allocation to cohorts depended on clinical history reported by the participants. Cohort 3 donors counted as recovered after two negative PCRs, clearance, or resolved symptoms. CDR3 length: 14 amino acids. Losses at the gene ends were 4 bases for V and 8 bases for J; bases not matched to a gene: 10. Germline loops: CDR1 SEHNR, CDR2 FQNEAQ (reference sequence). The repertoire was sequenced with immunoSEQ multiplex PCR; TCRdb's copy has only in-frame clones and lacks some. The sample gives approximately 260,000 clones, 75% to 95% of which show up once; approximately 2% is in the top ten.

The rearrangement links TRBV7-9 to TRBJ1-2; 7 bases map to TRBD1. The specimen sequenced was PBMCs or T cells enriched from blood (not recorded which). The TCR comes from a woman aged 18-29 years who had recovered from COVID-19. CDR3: CASSSSGGKKGYTF. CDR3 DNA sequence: TGTGCCAGCAGCTCTTCAGGGGGTAAAAAAGGCTACACCTTC.